What follows is one T cell receptor beta chain and its context. Its antigen is not known. V lost 0 bases, J lost 14 bases, and 11 bases lay in between. The CDR3 is 11 amino acids. In germline, CDR1 is DFQATT, CDR2 SNEGSKA (reference sequence). The record originates from a study of cytotoxic CD8 clonotypes in ibrutinib-treated CLL. About the study: More than 9 relapsed/refractory, roughly 15 treatment-naive; some 18 IGHV unmutated.

Sequenced by immunoSEQ multiplex PCR; TCRdb stores in-frame clones only, minus some. The sample includes about 160,000 clones, about 88% of them seen just once. Findings and caveats of the study: Clonality went higher at ibrutinib response and then dropped back toward baseline at progression.

The rearrangement joins TRBV20-1 to TRBJ2-1; D is unresolved. This TCR came from a human donor with chronic lymphocytic leukemia. The sample was PBMCs, taken at disease progression, from a patient treated with ibrutinib. Written as DNA, the CDR3 is TGCAGTGCTAGAGATCGCGAGGATGAGTTCTTC. Amino acid sequence: CSARDREDEFF.